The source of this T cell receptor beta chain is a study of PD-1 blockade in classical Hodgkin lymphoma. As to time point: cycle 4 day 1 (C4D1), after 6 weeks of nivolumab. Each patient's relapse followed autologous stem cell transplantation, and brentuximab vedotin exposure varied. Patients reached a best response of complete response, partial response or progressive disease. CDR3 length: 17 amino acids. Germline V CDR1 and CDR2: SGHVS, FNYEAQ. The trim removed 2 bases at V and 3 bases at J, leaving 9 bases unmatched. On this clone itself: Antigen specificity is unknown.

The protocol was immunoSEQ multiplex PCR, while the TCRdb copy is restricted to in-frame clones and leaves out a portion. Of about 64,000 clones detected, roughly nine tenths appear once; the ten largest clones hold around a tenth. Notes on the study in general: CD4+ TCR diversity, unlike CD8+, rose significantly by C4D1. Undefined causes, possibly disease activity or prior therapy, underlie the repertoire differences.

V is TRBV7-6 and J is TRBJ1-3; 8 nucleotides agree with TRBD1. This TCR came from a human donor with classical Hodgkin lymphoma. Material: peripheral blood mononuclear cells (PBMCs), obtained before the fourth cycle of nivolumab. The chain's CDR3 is CASSLPWTGRNGNTIYF. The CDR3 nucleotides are TGTGCCAGCAGCTTACCCTGGACAGGGAGAAATGGAAACACCATATATTTT.